The 12 T cell receptor beta chains below come from one sample, sequenced in a study of T-cell reconstitution after alpha-beta-depleted transplantation in children. The authors prepared the TCRbeta library with unique molecular identifiers. TCRdb re-called the PCR reads through MiXCR, storing one row per CDR3 protein. Of fewer than 550,000 distinct CDR3 sequences listed, about an eighth were seen once; the top ten hold 12% to 15%. The sequenced sample was PBMCs, mostly from graft donor cells, obtained 180 days after TCRalphabeta/CD19-depleted stem cell transplant. These receptors came from a female patient aged 2 to 10 who had a stem cell transplant for aplastic anemia, so the T cells may come from the graft donor.

The chain combines TRBV20-1 with TRBJ2-7; D is possibly TRBD1 (5 bases). CDR1 and CDR2 (germline): DFQATT, SNEGSKA (reference sequence). This CDR3 spans 14 amino acids. V was cut by 6 bases and J by 3 bases, with 18 bases left in between. The CDR3 DNA follows: TGCAGTGCCCAACACTTGAGACAGCTCTACGAGCAGTACTTC. Protein sequence: CSAQHLRQLYEQYF.

This clonotype was seen only a few times. The rearrangement uses TRBV28 and TRBJ2-5; TRBD1 might be the D (6 bases). This CDR3 comprises 15 residues. Trimming took off 4 bases at V and 1 base at J, with 13 bases between the two ends. Germline CDR1 is MDHEN and CDR2 is SYDVKM. CDR3 region: CASSSITGFQETQYF. CDR3 coding DNA: TGTGCCAGCAGTTCGATCACAGGGTTCCAAGAGACCCAGTACTTC. The complete variable domain, with remaining parts taken from reference TRBV28 and TRBJ2-5, reads DVKVTQSSRYLVKRTGEKVFLECVQDMDHENMFWYRQDPGLGLRLIYFSYDVKMKEKGDIPEGYSVSREKKERFSLILESASTNQTSMYLCASSSITGFQETQYFGPGTRLLVL.

This clonotype occurred many times. The chain recombines TRBV7-2 with TRBJ2-3; the D gene is possibly TRBD2 (6 bases). Germline CDR1 SGHTA, CDR2 FQGNSA. Trimming pared 5 bases from V and 0 bases from J, leaving 15 bases between. The CDR3 is made up of 16 amino acids. This chain's CDR3 is CASSRMRGASTDTQYF. CDR3 DNA: TGTGCCAGCAGCCGGATGCGGGGCGCTAGCACAGATACGCAGTATTTT.

This chain uses TRBV19 with TRBJ1-3; D gene uncertain. The CDR3 has 16 residues. Trimming pared 0 bases from V and 0 bases from J, leaving 9 bases between. CDR1 and CDR2 (germline): LNHDA, SQIVND (reference sequence). The CDR3 region is CASSIDPRSSGNTIYF. The CDR3 nucleotides read TGTGCCAGTAGTATAGATCCCCGTTCCTCTGGAAACACCATATATTTT.

The chain links TRBV12-3 or TRBV12-4 to TRBJ1-2, with D maybe TRBD1 (6 bases). V was clipped by 1 base and J by 1 base, with 13 bases between them. The CDR3 extends over 16 amino acids. CDR3 DNA: TGTGCCAGCAGTTTAGTACAGGGCCAGTATAACTATGGCTACACCTTC. This codes for CASSLVQGQYNYGYTF.

The rearrangement joins TRBV6-2 or TRBV6-3 to TRBJ2-7; TRBD2 agrees at 7 bases. This CDR3 is built from 13 residues. From germline, CDR1 is MNHEY and CDR2 SVGEGT. Trimming removed 6 bases from V and 5 bases from J; junction bases left unmatched: 7. The CDR3 DNA is TGTGCCAGCAGCCCCGGGAGGCTAAACGAGCAGTACTTC. It translates to CASSPGRLNEQYF.

V is TRBV7-9 and J is TRBJ1-2, with 7 nucleotides matching TRBD1. Germline trimming cut 1 base from V and 7 bases from J; bases unmatched to any gene: 15. The CDR3 has 17 residues. Germline lookup yields CDR1 SEHNR and CDR2 FQNEAQ (reference sequence). CDR3 residues: CASSLGGGQGDFVGYTF. The CDR3 DNA sequence: TGTGCCAGCAGCTTAGGAGGCGGGCAGGGGGACTTCGTTGGCTACACCTTC.

This clonotype was detected many times. The V and J genes are TRBV29-1 and TRBJ2-1; 9 nucleotides match TRBD2. J gave up 0 bases and V 3 bases, and 9 bases lay outside the gene matches. The CDR3 consists of 17 residues. Looked up from germline, CDR1 is SQVTM and CDR2 is ANQGSEA. CDR3 in amino acids: CSVEEYLAGSSYNEQFF. As DNA, the CDR3 is TGCAGCGTTGAGGAATATCTAGCGGGGAGCTCCTACAATGAGCAGTTCTTC.

This rearrangement joins TRBV6-1 to TRBJ2-1; 11 positions match TRBD2. Germline V CDR1 and CDR2: MNHNS, SASEGT. Trimming at V came to 5 bases and at J to 7 bases, leaving 7 bases not matched to a gene. The CDR3 sequence is 15 residues long. Here the CDR3 DNA reads TGTGCCAGCAGTCCTAGCGGGAGGACAAGTAATGAGCAGTTCTTC. Amino acid sequence: CASSPSGRTSNEQFF.

This clonotype came up many times. V usage is TRBV24-1 and J usage is TRBJ2-2; a weak D match, TRBD1 (6 bases). V was clipped by 5 bases and J by 6 bases, with 15 bases between them. CDR1 and CDR2 (germline): KGHDR, SFDVKD. The CDR3 contains 15 residues. The CDR3 loop is CATSVPGVQAGELFF. CDR3 DNA: TGTGCCACCAGTGTACCAGGGGTTCAGGCCGGGGAGCTGTTTTTT.

V gene TRBV20-1 combines with J gene TRBJ2-1; 7 bases are shared with TRBD1. The trim removed 6 bases at V and 4 bases at J, leaving 15 bases unmatched. CDR1 and CDR2 from the germline V gene are DFQATT and SNEGSKA (reference sequence). The CDR3 covers 16 residues. The CDR3 DNA is TGCAGTGCGGTAGACCGGCACAGGGACAGTTACAATGAGCAGTTCTTC. It is translated as CSAVDRHRDSYNEQFF.

J is TRBJ2-2 and V is TRBV19; 8 nucleotides line up with TRBD1. V lost 5 bases to trimming and J lost 5 bases; unmatched junction nucleotides: 10. Germline V lookup: CDR1 LNHDA, CDR2 SQIVND (reference sequence). The CDR3 extends over 16 amino acids. The CDR3 coding sequence is TGTGCCAGTAGTTCCGGGCCAGGGGGCGAGACCGGGGAGCTGTTTTTT. It yields the protein CASSSGPGGETGELFF.